This TCR beta chain is from a study of blood T cell repertoires in COVID-19. Study-wide context: PBMCs, B-cell-depleted T cells, or T cells were the source of the cDNA or gDNA that made up the material.

V trimming: 5 bases; J trimming: 4 bases; junction bases outside the gene matches: 6. Germline V CDR1 and CDR2: SNHLY, FYNNEI. The CDR3 is 15 amino acids. Participant reports of clinical history set cohort assignment. Two negative PCRs, clearance, or symptom resolution had been documented for recovered Cohort 3 donors. In the authors' workflow: Nucleated cell number was recorded as an estimate derived from reference gene primer amplification. Sequenced by immunoSEQ multiplex PCR; TCRdb stores in-frame clones only, minus some. D and trimming were read from the DNA, whereas the V and J calls and clone size are those reported in that table. The sample has under 300,000 clones; 85% to 90% are singletons.

This rearrangement joins TRBV2 to TRBJ1-4, with 8 bases identical to TRBD1. This clonotype originated in a man aged 18 to 29 who had recovered from COVID-19. The sample was PBMCs or T cells enriched from blood (not recorded which). CDR3 coding DNA: TGTGCCAGCAGTCCGACAGGGGCTCGTAATGAAAAACTGTTTTTT. Its protein is CASSPTGARNEKLFF.